The source of this TCR beta chain is a study of CD8 T cells in Susac syndrome. The TEMRA cells underwent FACS enrichment, while the CD8+ and CD4+ T cells underwent negative isolation. V was clipped by 6 bases and J by 6 bases, with 13 bases between them. The CDR3 extends over 12 amino acids. Germline-derived CDR1 and CDR2 are SQVTM and ANQGSEA. The RNA, roughly 0.45 to 1 ug, was put through reverse transcription using random hexamers. Each CDR3 protein is one row after TCRdb ran MiXCR on the immunoSEQ multiplex PCR reads. The sample comprises roughly 160,000 distinct CDR3 sequences, 90% to 96% of which are singletons, and about 0.12% rests with the top ten.

Sample: CD4+ T cells from PBMCs. The sequence was obtained from a human donor with Susac syndrome. V and J are TRBV29-1 and TRBJ2-3; a weak D match, TRBD2 (5 bases). CDR3 nucleotide sequence: TGCAGCGTCACTAGGACCTCGGATACGCAGTATTTT. Translating gives CSVTRTSDTQYF.